The 9 T cell receptor beta chains in this list originate from one sample, sequenced in a study of identical twins. MiXCR, run by TCRdb on the 5' RACE reads, gives a single entry per CDR3 protein. The table includes fewer than 250,000 distinct CDR3 sequences, 6% to 8.5% detected once. Another study also made use of these data, one on yellow fever vaccine responses in identical twins.

Sequencing input: CD8+ T cells sorted from blood. The receptors were sampled from a woman between 18 and 30 years old in good health.

The chain joins TRBV29-1 to TRBJ1-2; unclear D gene. The CDR3 extends over 14 amino acids. The germline V gene has CDR1 SQVTM and CDR2 ANQGSEA. Deletions cut 4 bases from V and 1 base from J, with 13 bases between. Written as DNA, the CDR3 is TGCAGCGTTGCCCCCCAGAACTTTAACTATGGCTACACCTTC. As protein: CSVAPQNFNYGYTF.

This clonotype came up a few times. This chain joins TRBV2 and TRBJ2-7; 7 positions agree with TRBD1. The J segment lost 0 bases and the V segment lost 3 bases, leaving 8 bases of the junction unmatched. This CDR3 region has 16 residues. Germline loops: CDR1 SNHLY, CDR2 FYNNEI. The CDR3 DNA sequence: TGTGCCAGCAGTGACCCGGGACAGCGGAGCTCCTACGAGCAGTACTTC. Translated, it gives CASSDPGQRSSYEQYF.

The CDR3 nucleotides read TGTGCCAGCAGTTACTCCGGGACAGGCACTGAAGCTTTCTTT. It specifies CASSYSGTGTEAFF. This chain connects TRBV6-5 to TRBJ1-1, with TRBD1 matching 8 bases. In germline, CDR1 is MNHEY, CDR2 SVGAGI. The CDR3 length is 14 residues. J gave up 4 bases and V 0 bases, and 1 base lay outside the gene matches.

Ten or more counts support this clonotype. V and J are TRBV12-3 or TRBV12-4 and TRBJ2-3; D might be TRBD2 (6 bases). The CDR3 totals 14 residues. V lost 2 bases and J lost 0, with 6 bases in between. This CDR3 reads CASSLRGSTDTQYF. In nucleotides, the CDR3 is TGTGCCAGCAGTTTACGGGGGAGCACAGATACGCAGTATTTT.

The chain links TRBV28 to TRBJ1-1; no reliable D call. There are 13 residues in the CDR3. V was pared by 6 bases and J by 0 bases, with 8 bases between. Germline V gene data show CDR1 as MDHEN and CDR2 as SYDVKM. Here the CDR3 reads CASRLTMNTEAFF. CDR3 in DNA: TGTGCCAGCAGACTTACCATGAACACTGAAGCTTTCTTT.

The chain carries TRBV4-1 and TRBJ2-1; D is perhaps TRBD1 or TRBD2 (5 bases each). CDR3 length equals 15 residues. Germline values: CDR1 MGHRA, CDR2 YSYEKL. Trimming pared 1 base from V and 4 bases from J, leaving 11 bases between. CDR3 sequence (DNA): TGCGCCAGCAGCCAAGCTGGGACCCAGTACAATGAGCAGTTCTTC. Encoded protein: CASSQAGTQYNEQFF.

This clonotype was recorded a few times. The chain links TRBV29-1 to TRBJ2-5, with D unresolved. The V gene's germline CDR1 is SQVTM and CDR2 ANQGSEA. V was trimmed by 5 bases and J by 7 bases, leaving 17 bases between them. The CDR3 totals 13 residues. The CDR3 nucleotides read TGCAGCGTTAATCGTTTTGGGGAAGGGACCCAGTACTTC. It encodes CSVNRFGEGTQYF.

This clonotype has ten or more counts. The gene calls are TRBV12-3 or TRBV12-4 and TRBJ1-5, with D possibly TRBD1 on 6 matching bases. The CDR3 covers 14 residues. Between the trimmed V and J ends, which lost 3 bases and 5 bases, there was a span of 11 bases. CDR3 region: CASSLWGADQPQHF. CDR3 DNA: TGTGCCAGCAGTTTGTGGGGGGCGGATCAGCCCCAGCATTTT.

This clonotype was seen more than once but under ten times. This CDR3 is CASRAGTGGYYEQYV. The CDR3, as DNA: TGTGCCAGCAGGGCCGGGACAGGGGGTTACTACGAGCAGTACGTC. The J gene is TRBJ2-7, the V gene TRBV5-5; 11 bases line up with TRBD1. Germline V gene lookup returns CDR1 SGHKS and CDR2 YYEKEE (reference sequence). The CDR3 length is 15 residues. With 5 bases clipped from V and 3 bases from J, the junction kept 7 bases outside the gene matches.